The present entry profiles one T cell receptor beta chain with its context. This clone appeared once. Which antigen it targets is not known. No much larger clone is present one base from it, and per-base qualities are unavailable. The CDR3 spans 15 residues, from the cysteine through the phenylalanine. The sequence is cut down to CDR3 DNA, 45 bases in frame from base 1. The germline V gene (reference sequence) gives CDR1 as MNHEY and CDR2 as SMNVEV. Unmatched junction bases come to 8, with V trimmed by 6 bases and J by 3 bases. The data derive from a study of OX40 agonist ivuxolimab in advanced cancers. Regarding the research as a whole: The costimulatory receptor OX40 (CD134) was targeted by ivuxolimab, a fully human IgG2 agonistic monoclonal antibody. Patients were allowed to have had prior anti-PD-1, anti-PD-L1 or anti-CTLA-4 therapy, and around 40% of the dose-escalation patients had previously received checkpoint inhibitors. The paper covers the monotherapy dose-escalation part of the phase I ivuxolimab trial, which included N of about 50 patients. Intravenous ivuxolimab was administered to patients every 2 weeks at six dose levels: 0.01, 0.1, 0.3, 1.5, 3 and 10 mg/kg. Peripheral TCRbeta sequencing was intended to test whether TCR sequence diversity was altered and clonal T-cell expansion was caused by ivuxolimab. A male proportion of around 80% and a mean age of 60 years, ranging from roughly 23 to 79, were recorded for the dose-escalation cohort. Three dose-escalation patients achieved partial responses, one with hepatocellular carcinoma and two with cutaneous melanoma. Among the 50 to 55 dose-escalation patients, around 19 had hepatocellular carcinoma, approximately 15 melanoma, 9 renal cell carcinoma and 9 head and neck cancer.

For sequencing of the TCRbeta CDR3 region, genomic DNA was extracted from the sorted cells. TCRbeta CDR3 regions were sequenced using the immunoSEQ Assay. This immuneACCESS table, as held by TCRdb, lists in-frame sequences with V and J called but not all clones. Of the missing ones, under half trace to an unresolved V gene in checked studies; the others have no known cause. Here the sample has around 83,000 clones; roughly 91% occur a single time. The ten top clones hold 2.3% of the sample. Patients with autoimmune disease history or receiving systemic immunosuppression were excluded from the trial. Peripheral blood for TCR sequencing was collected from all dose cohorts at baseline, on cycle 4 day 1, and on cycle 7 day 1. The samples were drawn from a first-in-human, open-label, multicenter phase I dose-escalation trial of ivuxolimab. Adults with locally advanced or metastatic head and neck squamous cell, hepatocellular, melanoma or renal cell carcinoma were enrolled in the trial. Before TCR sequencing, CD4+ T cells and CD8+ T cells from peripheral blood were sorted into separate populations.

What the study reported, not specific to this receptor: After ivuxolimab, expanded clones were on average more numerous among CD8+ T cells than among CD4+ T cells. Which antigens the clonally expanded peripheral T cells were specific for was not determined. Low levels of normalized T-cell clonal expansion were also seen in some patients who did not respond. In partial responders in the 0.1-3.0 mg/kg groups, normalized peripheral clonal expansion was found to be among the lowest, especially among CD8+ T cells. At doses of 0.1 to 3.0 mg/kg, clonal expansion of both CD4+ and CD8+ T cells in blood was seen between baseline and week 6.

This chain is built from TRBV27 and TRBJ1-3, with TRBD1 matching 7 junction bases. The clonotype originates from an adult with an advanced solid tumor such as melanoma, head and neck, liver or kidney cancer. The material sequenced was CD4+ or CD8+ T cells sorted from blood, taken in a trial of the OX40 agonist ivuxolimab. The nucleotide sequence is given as TGTGCCAGCAGCCCCGGGACAGCAATTGGAAACACCATATATTTT. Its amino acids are CASSPGTAIGNTIYF.